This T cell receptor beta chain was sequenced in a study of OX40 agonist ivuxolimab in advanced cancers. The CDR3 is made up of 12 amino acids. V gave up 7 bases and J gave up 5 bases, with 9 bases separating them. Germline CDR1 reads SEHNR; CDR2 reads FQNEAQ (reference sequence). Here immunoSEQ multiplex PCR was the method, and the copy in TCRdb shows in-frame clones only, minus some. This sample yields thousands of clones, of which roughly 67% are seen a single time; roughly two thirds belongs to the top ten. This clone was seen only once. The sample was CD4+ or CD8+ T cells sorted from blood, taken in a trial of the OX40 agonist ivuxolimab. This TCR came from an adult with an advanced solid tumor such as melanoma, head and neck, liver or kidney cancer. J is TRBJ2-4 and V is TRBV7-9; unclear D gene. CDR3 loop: CASIGRENIQYF. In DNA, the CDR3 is TGTGCCAGCATCGGACGGGAAAACATTCAGTACTTC.